These 3 T cell receptor beta chains were all obtained from the same sample, sequenced in a study of CXCR3-negative and CXCR3-positive naive CD8 T cells. Which antigens these TCRs recognize remains unknown. The study made its TRB cDNA libraries by 5' RACE, adding UMI labels. TCRdb reanalyzed the 5' RACE reads and collapses them to one entry per CDR3 protein, without DNA. The sample includes about 120,000 distinct CDR3 sequences. Study-level results: Naive cells with CXCR3 showed TRB CDR3s that were more hydrophobic than those in CXCR3-negative naive cells.

The material sequenced was naive CXCR3+ CD8+ T cells from blood. Subset reported: CD45RO-CCR7+CD27+CD95- naive CD8+ T cells expressing CXCR3 (TNR3+). These receptor sequences come from a human donor in good health. Some clones in this sample may be carry-over from other donors' samples.

CDR3 sequence: CASSFLSPAGTEAFF. V usage is TRBV7-9 and J usage is TRBJ1-1. The CDR3 sequence is 15 residues long. The V gene's germline CDR1 is SEHNR and CDR2 FQNEAQ (reference sequence).

The chain couples TRBV15 to TRBJ2-7; the D call of TRBD2 rests on TCRdb alone, since no DNA is present to check it. Germline CDR1 is LNHNV and CDR2 is YYDKDF (reference sequence). The CDR3 has 15 residues. Here the CDR3 reads CATSSRTSGSDEQYF.

This chain joins TRBV12-3 or TRBV12-4 and TRBJ2-5; the TCRdb D gene call, TRBD1, has no DNA to confirm it. The CDR3 is 17 residues long. The CDR3 reads CASSLGPGTGIQETQYF.